The 10 T cell receptor beta chains reported below all come from one sample, sequenced in a study of T cells in Graves' hyperthyroidism and ophthalmopathy (dated by TCRdb to the late 2010s). Library construction relied on multiplex PCR. The instrument given in TCRdb is Illumina HiSeq 2000. Amplification of TCR beta CDR3 regions was carried out from RNA transcripts. The TCR CDR3 was subjected to a first round of RT-PCR using the HTBI primer set and the Qiagen OneStep RT-PCR kit. The raw public data were reprocessed by TCRdb itself: fastp quality trimming at Q25, MiXCR clonotype calling, in-frame beta chains only. Here each entry gathers all rows of one CDR3 protein and keeps the most common genes and DNA. The sample table records roughly 580,000 distinct CDR3 sequences; 46% of these occur just once. In total, the top ten clones hold just over 8% of the sample. The specimen sequenced was peripheral blood or thyroid tissue (not recorded which). All receptors come from a woman aged 18 to 35 with Graves' hyperthyroidism. Donor details come from another sample of the same person, matched by shared clones.

This clonotype was observed at least ten times. V and J are TRBV15 and TRBJ2-5; possible D gene TRBD2, 5 bases. The V gene lost 3 bases and the J gene lost 5 bases, with 13 bases spanning the gap. Germline CDR1 LNHNV, CDR2 YYDKDF (reference sequence). CDR3 length: 14 residues. The CDR3 loop reads CATSRNIGGETQYF. CDR3 nucleotide sequence: TGTGCCACCAGCAGGAACATAGGCGGGGAGACCCAGTACTTC.

This clonotype was counted many times. This sequence joins TRBV29-1 and TRBJ1-3; a weak D match, TRBD1 (6 bases). This CDR3 region has 14 residues. The germline gives CDR1 SQVTM, CDR2 ANQGSEA. Trimming pared 4 bases from V and 0 bases from J, leaving 10 bases between. The CDR3 protein is CSVVRTDSGNTIYF. CDR3 nucleotide sequence: TGCAGCGTTGTTAGGACAGACTCTGGAAACACCATATATTTT.

V usage is TRBV5-1 and J usage is TRBJ1-3; D unclear. The CDR3 is 14 amino acids. V gave up 0 bases and J gave up 3 bases, with 7 bases separating them. From germline, CDR1 is SGHRS and CDR2 YFSETQ. The CDR3 DNA reads as TGCGCCAGCAGCTTGGTAGGGTTTGGAAACACCATATATTTT. Encoded protein: CASSLVGFGNTIYF.

About this clonotype: A clone one base away is much larger, so this may be a read error. This CDR3 fails to terminate in the conserved phenylalanine or tryptophan, so it likely reflects a read error. The genes are TRBV2 and TRBJ2-5; D is ambiguous. Trimming took 10 bases from V and 1 from J, leaving 13 bases between them. Germline V lookup: CDR1 SNHLY, CDR2 FYNNEI. The CDR3 extends over 13 amino acids. This CDR3 is CATQTTRQETQYL. The DNA of the CDR3 is TGTGCCACCCAGACCACCCGCCAAGAGACCCAGTACCTC.

This clonotype was counted a few times. The genes are TRBV7-2 and TRBJ1-2; D is undetermined. The germline V gene encodes CDR1 SGHTA and CDR2 FQGNSA. The V gene lost 8 bases and the J gene lost 8 bases, with 24 bases spanning the gap. The CDR3 is 15 residues long. The CDR3 here is CASSPPQATTGGYTF. In nucleotides, the CDR3 is TGTGCCAGCTCACCACCCCAGGCTACCACGGGGGGCTACACCTTC.

V is TRBV10-3 and J is TRBJ1-6, with D possibly TRBD1 on 6 matching bases. CDR1 and CDR2 from the germline V gene are ENHRY and SYGVKD. Deletions cut 3 bases from V and 7 bases from J, with 10 bases between. There are 14 residues in the CDR3. The CDR3: CAISDQGPNSPLHF. The CDR3 DNA sequence: TGTGCCATCAGTGATCAGGGGCCCAATTCACCCCTCCACTTT.

Comment on this clonotype: At one of its ends the junction is not consistent with the germline gene, which may arise from a read error. The chain is built from TRBV10-3 and TRBJ1-1; no firm D call. There are 16 residues in the CDR3. From germline, CDR1 is ENHRY and CDR2 SYGVKD. This CDR3 is CAVSERGRNMDTEAFF. CDR3 coding DNA: TGTGCCGTCAGTGAGCGCGGACGGAACATGGACACTGAAGCTTTCTTT.

In its sample, this clonotype was seen many times. The rearrangement uses TRBV5-1 and TRBJ1-4, with 9 bases lining up with TRBD1. Trimming removed 3 bases from V and 13 bases from J; junction bases left unmatched: 4. In germline, CDR1 is SGHRS, CDR2 YFSETQ. CDR3 length: 12 residues. The CDR3 coding sequence is TGCGCCAGCAGCTCTGGACAGGGGCGACTGTTTTTT. The encoded protein is CASSSGQGRLFF. Full variable domain (remainder filled in from reference TRBV5-1 and TRBJ1-4): KAGVTQTPRYLIKTRGQQVTLSCSPISGHRSVSWYQQTPGQGLQFLFEYFSETQRNKGNFPGRFSGRQFSNSRSEMNVSTLELGDSALYLCASSSGQGRLFFGSGTQLSVL.

The rearrangement joins TRBV12-3 or TRBV12-4 to TRBJ1-5, with D possibly matching TRBD1 (5 bases). CDR3 length: 14 amino acids. CDR3 bases: TGTGCTAGTGTTCGGGGGACTAGCAATCAGCCCCAGCATTTT. Its translation is CASVRGTSNQPQHF.

This sequence joins TRBV2 and TRBJ1-2, with D unclear. CDR3 length: 13 residues. The germline gives CDR1 SNHLY, CDR2 FYNNEI. The CDR3: CARGGPANYGYTF. The CDR3 bases are TGTGCTAGAGGTGGACCAGCTAACTATGGCTACACCTTC.